Below, 25 T cell receptor beta chains from the same sample are listed, as sequenced in a study of blood T cell repertoires in COVID-19. Method: immunoSEQ multiplex PCR; TCRdb's copy keeps in-frame clones and lacks some. Of fewer than 250,000 clones in the sample, around 83% are singletons; the top ten hold 2.9%. The specimen sequenced was peripheral blood. These receptors were obtained from a man between 45 and 60 years old with active or convalescent COVID-19.

V is TRBV4-2 and J is TRBJ1-1; tentative D call: TRBD1 (5 bases). This CDR3 is 15 amino acids long. Deletions cut 4 bases from V and 4 bases from J, with 16 bases between. CDR1 and CDR2 (germline): LGHNA, YNFKEQ. CDR3 amino acids: CASSPRGREGTEAFF. DNA for the CDR3: TGTGCCAGCAGCCCCCGGGGCAGGGAGGGCACTGAAGCTTTCTTT.

The chain carries TRBV19 and TRBJ2-7, with TRBD1 matching 8 bases. The CDR3 runs 15 residues. Germline CDR1 is LNHDA and CDR2 is SQIVND (reference sequence). V shed 5 bases and J 2 bases; nucleotides not matched to a gene: 8. The CDR3 loop is CASSVRTGRTYEQYF. CDR3 nucleotides: TGTGCCAGTAGTGTACGGACAGGGAGGACCTACGAGCAGTACTTC.

V gene TRBV11-2 combines with J gene TRBJ2-1, with D perhaps matching TRBD2 (5 bases). The CDR3 covers 13 residues. CDR1 and CDR2 from the germline V gene are SGHAT and FQNNGV. The V gene lost 5 bases and the J gene lost 8 bases, with 13 bases spanning the gap. CDR3 amino acids: CASSPSLGYEQFF. CDR3 in DNA: TGTGCCAGCAGCCCGTCACTAGGGTATGAGCAGTTCTTC.

V gene TRBV18 combines with J gene TRBJ1-4; no firm D call. Germline V lookup: CDR1 KGHSH, CDR2 LQKENI. The length of the CDR3 is 14 residues. Trimming took 0 bases from V and 7 from J, leaving 9 bases between them. CDR3 DNA sequence: TGTGCCAGCTCACCACCGTCGGGAGGTGAAAAACTGTTTTTT. It codes for CASSPPSGGEKLFF.

The rearrangement uses TRBV7-2 and TRBJ2-1; 11 bases are a match to TRBD2. Germline V CDR1 and CDR2: SGHTA, FQGNSA. The CDR3 is made up of 16 amino acids. Unmatched junction bases numbered 6, after V lost 5 bases and J lost 3 bases. Here the CDR3 reads CASSPLAGGFYNEQFF. CDR3 coding DNA: TGTGCCAGCAGCCCTCTAGCGGGAGGTTTCTACAATGAGCAGTTCTTC. The variable domain in full, completed from reference TRBV7-2 and TRBJ2-1, reads GAGVSQSPSNKVTEKGKDVELRCDPISGHTALYWYRQSLGQGLEFLIYFQGNSAPDKSGLPSDRFSAERTGGSVSTLTIQRTQQEDSAVYLCASSPLAGGFYNEQFFGPGTRLTVL.

This clone has a handful of counts. This sequence joins TRBV5-1 and TRBJ2-4; D is possibly TRBD1 (6 bases). The V end was cut by 2 bases, the J end by 5 bases, with 14 bases between. This CDR3 contains 15 residues. Germline CDR1 SGHRS, CDR2 YFSETQ. Here the CDR3 reads CASSFFAGAENIQYF. Written as DNA, the CDR3 is TGCGCCAGCAGCTTTTTCGCAGGGGCTGAAAACATTCAGTACTTC.

This sequence joins TRBV19 and TRBJ2-5, with 12 bases identical to TRBD2. Germline V gives CDR1 LNHDA, CDR2 SQIVND (reference sequence). This CDR3 has 18 amino acids. The junction had 14 bases not matched to a gene; V was cut back by 4 bases and J by 5 bases. The CDR3 DNA is TGTGCCAGTAGTAACCGACTAGCGGGAGCCGGTGGGTTGGAGACCCAGTACTTC. It yields the protein CASSNRLAGAGGLETQYF.

This chain uses TRBV30 with TRBJ1-1; 7 bases fit TRBD1. CDR1 is GTSNPN and CDR2 is SVGIG in the germline V gene (reference sequence). The CDR3 has 13 residues. V dropped 1 base and J dropped 4; count of bases not matched to a gene: 3. The CDR3 here is CAWSAAGGTEAFF. The CDR3 DNA sequence: TGTGCCTGGAGTGCGGCAGGGGGCACTGAAGCTTTCTTT.

This sequence joins TRBV5-1 and TRBJ1-2; 7 bases match TRBD1. This CDR3 contains 14 residues. After removal of 0 bases from V and 6 bases from J, the junction contained 5 bases not matched to a gene. The germline CDR1 and CDR2 sequences are SGHRS and YFSETQ. CDR3: CASSLAGQVNGYTF. CDR3 DNA: TGCGCCAGCAGCTTGGCCGGACAGGTTAATGGCTACACCTTC.

The J gene is TRBJ2-1, the V gene TRBV27, with 7 bases aligning to TRBD2. This CDR3 is 17 amino acids long. From germline, CDR1 is MNHEY and CDR2 SMNVEV (reference sequence). V was pared by 3 bases and J by 1 base, with 9 bases of the junction left unmatched. Here the CDR3 reads CASSFWGGTTSYNEQFF. CDR3 DNA: TGTGCCAGCAGTTTTTGGGGGGGGACCACATCCTACAATGAGCAGTTCTTC.

This rearrangement joins TRBV5-1 to TRBJ2-3; TRBD2 matches 8 bases. Germline V gives CDR1 SGHRS, CDR2 YFSETQ. The CDR3 extends over 16 amino acids. J was trimmed by 2 bases and V by 4 bases; bases with no gene match: 9. In DNA, the CDR3 is TGCGCCAGCAGCCCGGGGGGGGCCCGTAACACAGATACGCAGTATTTT. Its protein product is CASSPGGARNTDTQYF.

This clone came up a few times. The chain has TRBV11-2 and TRBJ2-7, with D unclear. The germline V gene has CDR1 SGHAT and CDR2 FQNNGV. The CDR3 consists of 14 residues. Trimming took 1 base from V and 3 from J, leaving 10 bases between them. CDR3 nucleotide sequence: TGTGCCAGCAGCTTAGGGCCGGGTCTCTACGAGCAGTACTTC. Its translation is CASSLGPGLYEQYF.

CDR3 sequence (DNA): TGTGCCAGCAGCTTAGATCCGCCAGGGACTGGAAACACCATATATTTT. This gives the protein CASSLDPPGTGNTIYF. This rearrangement joins TRBV11-2 to TRBJ1-3, with D possibly being TRBD1 (5 bases). There are 16 residues in the CDR3. V was cut by 0 bases and J by 2 bases, with 11 bases left in between. The V gene's germline CDR1 is SGHAT and CDR2 FQNNGV.

This sequence joins TRBV7-2 and TRBJ2-1, with a possible D match to TRBD2 (5 bases). Germline CDR1 is SGHTA and CDR2 is FQGNSA. The V gene lost 5 bases and the J gene lost 9 bases, with 14 bases spanning the gap. There are 13 residues in the CDR3. DNA for the CDR3: TGTGCCAGCAGCCTTTACTCCGAGGGTGAGCAGTTCTTC. Residues: CASSLYSEGEQFF.

The chain recombines TRBV5-6 with TRBJ1-6; D possibly corresponds to TRBD1 (5 bases). Germline CDR1 and CDR2: SGHDT and YYEEEE. V was shortened by 0 bases and J by 5 bases, with 12 bases between the two germline ends. The CDR3 loop spans 16 amino acids. This CDR3 reads CASSLAAGFNNSPLHF. CDR3 nucleotide sequence: TGTGCCAGCAGCTTGGCGGCAGGGTTTAATAATTCACCCCTCCACTTT.

The chain joins TRBV3-1 (or the pseudogene TRBV3-2) to TRBJ1-1; D might be TRBD1 (5 bases). The CDR3 sequence is 12 residues long. With 1 base removed from V and 6 bases from J, the gap between germline ends came to 6 bases. CDR1 is LGHDT and CDR2 is YNNKEL in the germline V gene (reference sequence). The CDR3 protein is CASSQGGAEAFF. The CDR3 DNA reads as TGTGCCAGCAGCCAAGGGGGGGCTGAAGCTTTCTTT.

The chain uses TRBV5-6 and TRBJ2-1; 9 nucleotides match TRBD2. CDR1 is SGHDT, CDR2 YYEEEE, per germline. With V trimmed by 2 bases and J by 0 bases, 0 bases remained unmatched. The length of the CDR3 is 15 residues. CDR3 DNA sequence: TGTGCCAGCAGCTTTAGCGGGAGCTCCTACAATGAGCAGTTCTTC. Its translation: CASSFSGSSYNEQFF.

The chain has TRBV30 and TRBJ1-1; D remains ambiguous. Trimming cost V 7 bases and J 4 bases, with 19 bases left between them. Germline values: CDR1 GTSNPN, CDR2 SVGIG (reference sequence). The CDR3 has 14 residues. The CDR3 DNA follows: TGTGCCTCGACCCCGCGAGGGAGAAGCACTGAAGCTTTCTTT. Translation: CASTPRGRSTEAFF.

The V call is TRBV19, the J call TRBJ2-1; 14 bases fit TRBD2. CDR1 and CDR2 from the germline V gene are LNHDA and SQIVND (reference sequence). This CDR3 contains 16 residues. J was trimmed by 8 bases and V by 6 bases; bases with no gene match: 9. The CDR3 bases are TGTGCCAGTAGCGCACGGACTAGCGGGGGGCGGGATGAGCAGTTCTTC. It codes for CASSARTSGGRDEQFF.

The chain uses TRBV29-1 and TRBJ2-7; tentative D call: TRBD2 (6 bases). The V end was cut by 5 bases, the J end by 9 bases, with 26 bases between. This CDR3 is 15 amino acids long. The germline V gene has CDR1 SQVTM and CDR2 ANQGSEA. CDR3 sequence: CSVWSASEPYDGQYF. The CDR3 DNA reads TGCAGCGTTTGGAGTGCTAGCGAACCCTACGACGGGCAGTACTTC.

The genes are TRBV19 and TRBJ2-3, with D perhaps TRBD1 (5 bases). CDR1 is LNHDA, CDR2 SQIVND, per germline (reference sequence). This CDR3 is built from 14 residues. Deletions cut 3 bases from V and 3 bases from J, with 10 bases between. DNA of the CDR3: TGTGCCAGTAGTATGGAGCAGGGAACAGATACGCAGTATTTT. Encoded protein: CASSMEQGTDTQYF.

This chain connects TRBV10-3 to TRBJ1-1; D not resolved. This CDR3 has 17 amino acids. V lost 6 bases and J lost 4, with 24 bases in between. Germline values: CDR1 ENHRY, CDR2 SYGVKD. This chain's CDR3 is CAIRKGGRIFEGTEAFF. The CDR3 DNA is TGTGCCATCAGGAAGGGAGGCAGAATCTTCGAGGGCACTGAAGCTTTCTTT.

The chain uses TRBV18 and TRBJ1-4, with D unclear. Germline V gives CDR1 KGHSH, CDR2 LQKENI. V lost 0 bases and J lost 8, with 13 bases in between. The CDR3 runs 15 residues. CDR3 in amino acids: CASSPPGAGGEKLFF. The CDR3 DNA sequence: TGTGCCAGCTCACCACCGGGCGCAGGAGGGGAAAAACTGTTTTTT.

V gene TRBV28 combines with J gene TRBJ1-5; D unresolved. In germline, CDR1 is MDHEN, CDR2 SYDVKM. This CDR3 spans 15 amino acids. The V end was cut by 5 bases, the J end by 2 bases, with 13 bases between. The CDR3 here is CASSRRLLGNQPQHF. DNA of the CDR3: TGTGCCAGCAGTAGGAGGTTGCTGGGCAATCAGCCCCAGCATTTT.

The chain is built from TRBV6-5 and TRBJ1-1; TRBD1 agrees at 7 bases. Germline CDR1 MNHEY, CDR2 SVGAGI. The CDR3 extends over 14 amino acids. V lost 8 bases, J lost 1 base, and 7 bases stayed unmatched. CDR3 amino acids: CASQQNRGNTEAFF. The CDR3 region has the DNA TGTGCCAGCCAACAGAACAGGGGGAACACTGAAGCTTTCTTT.